These T cell receptor beta chains were read from a single sample in a study of OX40 agonist ivuxolimab in advanced cancers. The repertoire was sequenced with immunoSEQ multiplex PCR; TCRdb's copy has only in-frame clones and lacks some. Of under 55,000 clones listed, roughly nine tenths are singletons. Sequenced material: CD4+ or CD8+ T cells sorted from blood, taken in a trial of the OX40 agonist ivuxolimab. The receptors originated from an adult with an advanced solid tumor such as melanoma, head and neck, liver or kidney cancer. CDR3s include the opening cysteine and the closing phenylalanine or tryptophan. The order of the fields is D gene, clone size, J gene, V gene, CDR3 protein, CDR3 DNA. A D gene is named only where the DNA matches it firmly. Expanded clones are given a class, and other clones once, few, many or no size at all.

D: -
size: -
J: TRBJ1-5
V: TRBV2
CDR3: CASSETGDGPQHF
DNA: TGTGCCAGCAGTGAGACGGGAGATGGGCCCCAGCATTTT

D: -
size: once
J: TRBJ1-4
V: TRBV21-1
CDR3: CASSNILAASNEKLFF
DNA: TGTGCCAGCAGCAATATCTTGGCCGCCTCTAATGAAAAACTGTTTTTT

D: -
size: -
J: TRBJ2-7
V: TRBV14
CDR3: CASSLVGYEQYF
DNA: TGTGCCAGCAGCCTAGTCGGTTACGAGCAGTACTTC

D: TRBD1
size: -
J: TRBJ2-2
V: TRBV19
CDR3: CASSIDRGTGGTGELFF
DNA: TGTGCCAGTAGTATAGATCGAGGGACAGGGGGCACCGGGGAGCTGTTTTTT

D: -
size: -
J: TRBJ1-1
V: TRBV27
CDR3: CASSFLRTENTEAFF
DNA: TGTGCCAGCAGTTTCCTGCGGACAGAGAACACTGAAGCTTTCTTT

D: TRBD1
size: -
J: TRBJ1-1
V: TRBV5-1
CDR3: CASSLIGQGNTEAFF
DNA: TGCGCCAGCAGCTTGATTGGACAGGGCAACACTGAAGCTTTCTTT

D: -
size: -
J: TRBJ2-1
V: TRBV6-1
CDR3: CASSRRGPYEQFF
DNA: TGTGCCAGCAGTCGGAGGGGGCCATATGAGCAGTTCTTC

D: -
size: -
J: TRBJ1-1
V: TRBV6-5
CDR3: CASSSQGVGAEAFF
DNA: TGTGCCAGCAGCTCTCAGGGTGTGGGCGCTGAAGCTTTCTTT

D: -
size: once
J: TRBJ2-5
V: TRBV25-1
CDR3: CASSESPRETQYF
DNA: TGTGCCAGCAGTGAAAGTCCCCGAGAGACCCAGTACTTC

D: -
size: -
J: TRBJ1-1
V: TRBV23-1
CDR3: CATKHRPRGASTEAFF
DNA: TGCGCCACTAAGCACCGACCCAGGGGCGCAAGCACTGAAGCTTTCTTT

D: TRBD1
size: -
J: TRBJ2-7
V: TRBV30
CDR3: CACTGTGPYEQYF
DNA: TGTGCCTGCACCGGGACAGGACCCTACGAGCAGTACTTC

D: -
size: -
J: TRBJ1-5
V: TRBV29-1
CDR3: CSVGDTNQPQHF
DNA: TGCAGCGTTGGTGACACCAATCAGCCCCAGCATTTT

D: -
size: -
J: TRBJ1-1
V: TRBV5-1
CDR3: CASSLVKMDTEAFF
DNA: TGCGCCAGCAGCTTGGTTAAGATGGACACTGAAGCTTTCTTT

D: TRBD1
size: -
J: TRBJ2-3
V: TRBV2
CDR3: CASSGGQETDTQYF
DNA: TGTGCCAGCAGTGGAGGACAGGAAACAGATACGCAGTATTTT

D: -
size: few
J: TRBJ2-7
V: TRBV10-3
CDR3: CAISRSPRDLGDEQYF
DNA: TGTGCCATCAGTCGTAGTCCCAGGGATTTAGGGGACGAGCAGTACTTC

D: -
size: once
J: TRBJ1-1
V: TRBV18
CDR3: CASSPPRGGLNTEAFF
DNA: TGTGCCAGCTCACCTCCGCGCGGGGGGTTGAACACTGAAGCTTTCTTT

D: -
size: -
J: TRBJ1-2
V: TRBV18
CDR3: CASSPGGDYGYTF
DNA: TGTGCCAGCTCACCCGGAGGGGACTATGGCTACACCTTC

D: TRBD2
size: -
J: TRBJ2-1
V: TRBV7-7
CDR3: CASSVRGGAAYNEQFF
DNA: TGTGCCAGCAGTGTACGGGGGGGGGCCGCCTACAATGAGCAGTTCTTC

D: -
size: -
J: TRBJ1-3
V: TRBV7-9
CDR3: CASSLSGGRISSSGNTIYF
DNA: TGTGCCAGCAGCTTATCCGGGGGCAGGATTAGTAGCTCTGGAAACACCATATATTTT

D: -
size: -
J: TRBJ2-3
V: TRBV5-1
CDR3: CASSLAVGVTDTQYF
DNA: TGCGCCAGCAGCTTGGCCGTAGGGGTCACAGATACGCAGTATTTT

D: TRBD1
size: -
J: TRBJ1-4
V: TRBV27
CDR3: CASSLDRGFNEKLFF
DNA: TGTGCCAGCAGTTTGGACAGGGGATTTAATGAAAAACTGTTTTTT

D: -
size: -
J: TRBJ1-1
V: TRBV6-5
CDR3: CASRHLDRNTEAFF
DNA: TGTGCCAGCAGACATCTCGACAGGAACACTGAAGCTTTCTTT